Listed here is a single T cell receptor (beta chain). V lost 7 bases, J lost 7 bases, and 6 bases stayed unmatched. Per the germline V gene, CDR1 is SQVTM and CDR2 is ANQGSEA. The CDR3 totals 12 residues. Per the authors' pipeline: By means of reference gene primer amplification, nucleated cell counts were estimated. Repertoires were generated with immunoSEQ multiplex PCR, while TCRdb's copy carries only in-frame clones and drops some. The V and J calls and the clone size are those of that table, but D and trimming were determined from the DNA. Of roughly 700,000 clones listed, approximately 90% are singletons. This sample is drawn from a study of blood T cell repertoires in COVID-19. As for the study in general: Whether acute or convalescent, the COVID-19 samples came from the United States, Italy and Spain. In each case, the material was cDNA or gDNA derived from T cells, B-cell-depleted T cells, or PBMCs.

Material for sequencing was peripheral blood. The genes are TRBV29-1 and TRBJ1-1, with 10 nucleotides matching TRBD1. The sequence was collected from a woman between 18 and 30 years old with acute or convalescent COVID-19. CDR3 sequence: CSGGDRGGEAFF. The CDR3 DNA sequence: TGCAGCGGGGGGGACAGGGGTGGTGAAGCTTTCTTT.